Listed below are T cell receptor beta chains from one sample, sequenced in a study of shared clonotypes between healthy human individuals. Measured with immunoSEQ multiplex PCR; TCRdb has only the in-frame clones, and not every one. The data show over a million clones, about 76% seen once. Material: memory CD4+ T cells sorted from blood. These receptors all stem from a young man in good health. The CDR3 runs from the conserved cysteine through the conserved F or W. A D gene is named only where the DNA matches it firmly. Size tells how often a clone was seen (once, few, many) or the class of an expanded clone, and some rows leave it out.

v_gene	j_gene	d_gene	abundance	CDR3nt	CDR3aa
TRBV11-2	TRBJ1-1	TRBD1	once	TGTGCCAGCAGCCCACAGGGGGCAAACACCTTCGCTTTCTTT	CASSPQGANTFAFF
TRBV10-3	TRBJ1-2	.	.	TGTGCCATCAGTGAATTTGGGGGGAATGGCTACACCTTC	CAISEFGGNGYTF
TRBV7-2	TRBJ2-2	.	.	TGTGCCAGCAGCTTTACGAACACCGGGGAGCTGTTTTTT	CASSFTNTGELFF
TRBV19	TRBJ2-6	.	.	TGTGCCAGCCACCCCCCAGGGCCAGGGGCCAACGTCCTGACTTTC	CASHPPGPGANVLTF
TRBV5-1	TRBJ2-3	.	few	TGCGCCAGCAGCTTTTCTGGAGTTCCAGATACGCAGTATTTT	CASSFSGVPDTQYF
TRBV19	TRBJ1-1	.	.	TGTGCCAGTAGTATAGAAGAGTCTCGGGCTTTCTTT	CASSIEESRAFF
TRBV18	TRBJ2-7	.	.	TGTGCCGCCAGCGGAGGGGCCGGCGAGCAGTACTTC	CAASGGAGEQYF
TRBV5-4	TRBJ1-2	TRBD1	.	TGTGCCAGCAGCCCGAACGGACAGGGGAACTCTGGCTACACCTTC	CASSPNGQGNSGYTF
TRBV7-9	TRBJ2-7	TRBD1	.	TGTGCCAGCAGCTTTTCCGGGACAGCTTCCGAGCAGTACTTC	CASSFSGTASEQYF
TRBV27	TRBJ2-1	.	.	TGTGCCAGCAGTCCCAGTCCTGGGACGCGGTACAATGAGCAGTTCTTC	CASSPSPGTRYNEQFF
TRBV7-8	TRBJ1-2	.	.	TGTGCCAGCAGCTCCGGGGGCACCTATGGCTACACCTTC	CASSSGGTYGYTF
TRBV7-9	TRBJ2-2	TRBD2	few	TGTGCCAGCAGCCACCGGCTAGCGGGAAACGGGGAGCTGTTTTTT	CASSHRLAGNGELFF
TRBV5-1	TRBJ2-2	TRBD1	.	TGCGCCAGCAGCCGCCGGGGACAGGGGACAAAGAAACACCGGGGAGCTGTTTTT	CASSRRGQGTKKHRGAVF
TRBV19	TRBJ2-3	.	.	TGTGCCAGTAGTCCAAACACAGATACGCAGTATTTT	CASSPNTDTQYF
TRBV10-2	TRBJ1-5	.	.	TGCGCCAGCAGGGGTCAGGAAAATCAGCCCCAGCATTTT	CASRGQENQPQHF
TRBV25-1	TRBJ2-4	.	.	TGTGCCAGCAGTGAAGAGGGAGTCAAAAACATTCAGTACTTC	CASSEEGVKNIQYF
TRBV5-6	TRBJ1-5	.	.	TGTGCCAGCAGCTTCTTCCCGGGAAATCAGCCCCAGCATTTT	CASSFFPGNQPQHF
TRBV5-5	TRBJ1-6	TRBD1	.	TGTGCCAGCAGCTTATCGGGACAGACCTATTCACCCCTCCACTTT	CASSLSGQTYSPLHF
TRBV7-2	TRBJ1-3	TRBD1	.	TGTGCCAGCAGCTTATTTGCTGGGACAGGGATTAATTTT	CASSLFAGTGINF
TRBV28	TRBJ1-4	.	.	TGTGCCAGCCAGAATACGGGACGTAAATCGCTCAATGAAAAACTGTTTTTT	CASQNTGRKSLNEKLFF
TRBV6-6	TRBJ1-6	.	.	TGTGCCACTAAAGGGGTGGGTGGAGAGTCACCCCTCCACTTT	CATKGVGGESPLHF
TRBV5-1	TRBJ2-5	.	.	TGCGCCAGCAGCTTGCGGTCGGCAGGGACCCAAGAGACCCAGTACTTC	CASSLRSAGTQETQYF
TRBV6-5	TRBJ2-1	TRBD2	.	TGTGCCAGCAGAGCGGGAGGATCCAACAATGAGCAGTTCTTC	CASRAGGSNNEQFF
TRBV4-3	TRBJ1-4	.	.	TGCGCCAGCAGCAAGGGGGTGGGGGCTAATGAAAAACTGTTTTTT	CASSKGVGANEKLFF
TRBV5-1	TRBJ2-5	.	once	TGCGCCAGCAGCTTCGGGTCCAGCGGTTCCCAAGAGACCCAGTACTTC	CASSFGSSGSQETQYF
TRBV11-1	TRBJ2-7	TRBD1	.	TGTGCCAGCAGCTTAGGACAGGGGGCGAGTGAGCAGTACTTC	CASSLGQGASEQYF
TRBV27	TRBJ2-2	.	.	TGTGCCAGCAGGGAACCCCCGGGAAGGTGCACCGGGGAGCTGTTTTTT	CASREPPGRCTGELFF
TRBV4-3	TRBJ2-5	TRBD2	.	TGCGCCAGCAGCCACCCCTTAGCGGGCCTCTCCTTCCAAGAGACCCAGTACTTC	CASSHPLAGLSFQETQYF
TRBV2	TRBJ2-1	.	.	TGTGCCAGCAGACTAGAAGGCAATGAGCAGTTCTTC	CASRLEGNEQFF
TRBV5-1	TRBJ2-3	.	.	TGCGCCAGCAGCTTGGCCCCATGGGTAGGGGGCACAGATACGCAGTATTTT	CASSLAPWVGGTDTQYF
TRBV7-2	TRBJ1-3	TRBD1	many	TGTGCCAGCAGCTTAGGGGGACAGGGGATCTCTGGAAACACCATATATTTT	CASSLGGQGISGNTIYF
TRBV18	TRBJ2-1	TRBD2	.	TGTGCCAGCTCGAAAAGGACTAGCGGGAGGACCGATGAGCAGTTCTTC	CASSKRTSGRTDEQFF
TRBV11-2	TRBJ2-3	TRBD2	.	TGTGCCAGCAGCTTCCTAGCGGGAGTCACAGATACGCAGTATTTT	CASSFLAGVTDTQYF
TRBV5-1	TRBJ2-7	TRBD2	.	TGCGCCAGCAGCCGAACCCCATTTACGGGTATTACCGGGACTAGCTCTGACGAGCAGTACTTC	CASSRTPFTGITGTSSDEQYF
TRBV6-1	TRBJ2-7	.	.	TGTGCCAGCAGGAGGCTCCAGGGCGTCTACGAGCAGTACTTC	CASRRLQGVYEQYF
TRBV5-6	TRBJ1-1	TRBD1	.	TGTGCCAGCAGCTTTGGACAGGGCATGAACACTGAAGCTTTCTTT	CASSFGQGMNTEAFF
TRBV5-1	TRBJ2-7	TRBD1	.	TGCGCCAGCAGGGGCTCCCGGGACAGGTCCTACGAGCAGTACTTC	CASRGSRDRSYEQYF
TRBV6-1	TRBJ2-7	.	once	TGTGCCAGCAGTGGGATAAGACAGGGCAGGGACTCCAGCTCCTACGAGCAGTACTTC	CASSGIRQGRDSSSYEQYF
TRBV28	TRBJ2-7	.	.	TGTGCCAGCAGTTGGAGGGACTACGAGCAGTACTTC	CASSWRDYEQYF
TRBV2	TRBJ2-2	.	few	TGTGCCAGCAGTCCTGCCGGGGAGCTGTTTTTT	CASSPAGELFF
TRBV28	TRBJ2-5	.	.	TGTGCCAGCACCTCCGGCCCGATCGGAGAGACCCAGTACTTC	CASTSGPIGETQYF
TRBV5-1	TRBJ2-3	.	.	TGCGCCAGCAGCTTGGGCGGGGGCACAGATACGCAGTATTTT	CASSLGGGTDTQYF
TRBV5-4	TRBJ2-1	.	.	TGTGCCAGCAGCTTGGGGGGTCCCTACAATGAGCAGTTCTTC	CASSLGGPYNEQFF
TRBV11-1	TRBJ2-1	TRBD2	once	TGTGCCAGCAGCCTAGAGGGACTAGCGGGGATTCTTGAGCAGTTCTTC	CASSLEGLAGILEQFF
TRBV6-4	TRBJ1-6	.	few	TGTGCCAGTCCCGGTTCGCGGAATTCACCCCTCCACTTT	CASPGSRNSPLHF
TRBV10-1	TRBJ2-1	TRBD1	.	TGCGCCAGCAGTGGTTCCCGGGACAGGGGGCAGGATGAGCAGTTCTTC	CASSGSRDRGQDEQFF
TRBV4-1	TRBJ2-7	TRBD1	.	TGCGCCAGCAGCCTTAGGACAGGGATCTCTTCCGAGCAGTACTTC	CASSLRTGISSEQYF
TRBV13	TRBJ2-5	.	.	TGTGCCAGCAGCCGCCAAGAGACCCAGTACTTC	CASSRQETQYF
TRBV11-3	TRBJ2-5	TRBD2	.	TGTGCCAGCAGCTTAGGACTAGCGAGACAAGAGACCCAGTACTTC	CASSLGLARQETQYF